The T cell receptor beta chain described here comes from a study of blood T cell repertoires in COVID-19. At the level of the study: Samples representing acute and convalescent COVID-19 were sourced from the United States, Italy and Spain.

Repertoires were generated with immunoSEQ multiplex PCR, while TCRdb's copy carries only in-frame clones and drops some. The top ten hold approximately 1.8% of the sample, which has about 240,000 clones, about 85% seen once. Unmatched junction bases numbered 7, after V lost 10 bases and J lost 3 bases. The CDR3 length is 14 residues. Germline V gene data show CDR1 as LNHDA and CDR2 as SQIVND (reference sequence). This TCR derives from a man younger than 45 who had recovered from COVID-19. The sample taken for sequencing was peripheral blood. The chain employs TRBV19 and TRBJ2-1; TRBD1 matches at 9 bases. The CDR3 sequence is CATQTGGDYNEQFF. CDR3 bases: TGTGCCACCCAGACAGGGGGAGACTACAATGAGCAGTTCTTC.